A single sample gave rise to the 21 T cell receptor beta chains below, sequenced in a study of T cell responses to AZD1222 COVID-19 vaccine. The assay was immunoSEQ multiplex PCR, and TCRdb's table has in-frame clones only and misses some. The sample includes some 90,000 clones, 90% to 95% of them seen just once. Here the sequenced sample was peripheral blood, taken on day 0 of MenACWY control vaccination. The receptors originated from an adult in good health.

This clone was seen once. The V call is TRBV4-2, the J call TRBJ2-7; no definite D call. The V gene's germline CDR1 is LGHNA and CDR2 YNFKEQ. The CDR3 spans 15 residues. V was clipped by 4 bases and J by 12 bases, with 25 bases between them. In nucleotides, the CDR3 is TGTGCCAGCAGCCGAGAGACCGCTCTAGGTGGTCGGCGGTACTTC. Translating gives CASSRETALGGRRYF.

The chain combines TRBV7-2 with TRBJ2-7; D possibly uses TRBD1 or TRBD2 (5 bases each). The CDR3 runs 13 residues. Trimming pared 1 base from V and 7 bases from J, leaving 11 bases between. Germline CDR1 is SGHTA and CDR2 is FQGNSA. The CDR3 loop is CASSLEFGGEQYF. CDR3 bases: TGTGCCAGCAGCTTAGAGTTTGGGGGAGAGCAGTACTTC.

This clone was detected only a few times. This rearrangement joins TRBV7-9 to TRBJ2-5, with no clear D. Trimming took off 5 bases at V and 3 bases at J, with 1 base between the two ends. CDR1 is SEHNR, CDR2 FQNEAQ, per germline (reference sequence). The CDR3 spans 10 residues. The CDR3 region has the DNA TGTGCCAGCAGCGAAGAGACCCAGTACTTC. It is translated as CASSEETQYF.

This chain uses TRBV14 with TRBJ2-5; the D is unclear. Germline V gene sequence: CDR1 SGHDN, CDR2 FVKESK. CDR3 length: 14 residues. The germline V and J ends were trimmed by 2 bases and 5 bases, with 12 bases remaining between them. CDR3 nucleotide sequence: TGTGCCAGCAGCCAAATGGATTGGGATGAGACCCAGTACTTC. Protein sequence: CASSQMDWDETQYF.

This clone came up once. The genes are TRBV21-1 and TRBJ2-7; no DNA check was done on the table's D call, TRBD1. TRBV21-1 is described as a pseudogene. The length of the CDR3 is 15 residues. CDR3 protein: CASSKGIPGTPRQYF. Here the CDR3 DNA reads TGTGCCAGCAGCAAAGGTATCCCCGGGACACCCAGGCAGTACTTC.

This clone was found a few times. The chain is built from TRBV5-4 and TRBJ2-5, with D uncertain. CDR1 and CDR2 from the germline V gene are SGHNT and YYREEE (reference sequence). CDR3 length equals 15 residues. The V end lost 0 bases, the J end lost 1 base, and 10 bases lay between the germline ends. The CDR3 spells CASSLGAIIQETQYF. DNA for the CDR3: TGTGCCAGCAGCTTGGGCGCCATCATCCAAGAGACCCAGTACTTC.

This clone came up a few times. This chain joins TRBV28 and TRBJ2-3; 7 bases fit TRBD1. This CDR3 is 14 amino acids long. Germline CDR1 reads MDHEN; CDR2 reads SYDVKM. V lost 6 bases and J lost 2; bases outside the gene matches: 5. Here the CDR3 DNA reads TGTGCCAGCAGCTCCGGACAGGACACAGATACGCAGTATTTT. Protein product: CASSSGQDTDTQYF.

This clone is a singleton in its sample. The chain combines TRBV6-5 with TRBJ2-7, with D possibly TRBD2 on 5 matching bases. This CDR3 has 16 residues. V was cut by 0 bases and J by 2 bases, with 14 bases left in between. The V gene's germline CDR1 is MNHEY and CDR2 SVGAGI. CDR3 DNA sequence: TGTGCCAGCAGTTACTCGAATGCCCAAGCGGCCTACGAGCAGTACTTC. This gives the protein CASSYSNAQAAYEQYF.

This chain connects TRBV11-2 to TRBJ1-4, with D perhaps TRBD1 (6 bases). V was shortened by 3 bases and J by 0 bases, with 14 bases between the two germline ends. From germline, CDR1 is SGHAT and CDR2 FQNNGV. The CDR3 loop spans 17 amino acids. CDR3 protein: CASSFPRGEATNEKLFF. The CDR3 DNA is TGTGCCAGCAGCTTCCCCAGGGGAGAAGCAACTAATGAAAAACTGTTTTTT.

This sequence joins TRBV7-2 and TRBJ2-1; 10 bases map to TRBD2. The CDR3 is 20 residues long. V gave up 0 bases and J gave up 5 bases; unmatched junction bases: 16. The germline gives CDR1 SGHTA, CDR2 FQGNSA. The CDR3 sequence: CASSLAGGGVVLAGDNEQFF. DNA of the CDR3: TGTGCCAGCAGCTTAGCGGGGGGAGGGGTGGTGCTAGCGGGAGACAATGAGCAGTTCTTC.

This chain's CDR3 is CAGRTGKHF. In DNA form, the CDR3 reads TGCGCCGGACGGACAGGGAAGCATTTT. V usage is TRBV23-1 and J usage is TRBJ1-5, with 8 bases lining up with TRBD1. TRBV23-1 is sorted into the ORF group, with uncertain function. After removal of 11 bases from V and 14 bases from J, the junction contained 5 bases not matched to a gene. The CDR3 length is 9 residues.

This clone was recorded a few times. V and J are TRBV4-2 and TRBJ2-1; D perhaps matches TRBD2 (6 bases). Germline V lookup: CDR1 LGHNA, CDR2 YNFKEQ. The CDR3 has 17 amino acids. Deletions cut 2 bases from V and 7 bases from J, with 21 bases between. CDR3 protein: CASSQFLGRDALNEQFF. CDR3 coding DNA: TGTGCCAGCAGCCAATTTCTAGGGCGGGATGCCTTGAATGAGCAGTTCTTC.

The chain joins TRBV11-2 to TRBJ2-1, with D uncertain. This CDR3 region has 14 residues. Germline lookup yields CDR1 SGHAT and CDR2 FQNNGV. With 5 bases removed from V and 7 bases from J, the gap between germline ends came to 15 bases. The CDR3 is CASSLVDVWNEQFF. CDR3 DNA: TGTGCCAGCAGCCTCGTGGATGTGTGGAATGAGCAGTTCTTC.

The rearrangement uses TRBV21-1 and TRBJ1-1; no DNA check was done on the table's D call, TRBD1. TRBV21-1 represents a pseudogene. The CDR3 has 16 amino acids. The CDR3 is CASSKGSGTTFTEAFF. CDR3 sequence (DNA): TGTGCCAGCAGCAAGGGGTCGGGGACAACCTTCACTGAAGCTTTCTTT.

CDR3 coding DNA: TGTGCCAGCAGTTCTTCCTCTAGCGGGGGGCTAACCGACACCGGGGAGCTGTTTTTT. Its protein is CASSSSSSGGLTDTGELFF. The V gene is TRBV6-2 or TRBV6-3, the J gene TRBJ2-2; 11 bases are shared with TRBD2. The CDR3 sequence is 19 residues long. Trimming took 4 bases from V and 3 from J; bases not matched to a gene: 13. Germline CDR1 is MNHEY and CDR2 is SVGEGT.

This clone was detected only once. CDR3 amino acids: CASSLFPPGQGITGNTIYF. In nucleotides, the CDR3 is TGTGCCAGCTCCCTCTTCCCGCCGGGACAGGGTATAACTGGAAACACCATATATTTT. The V gene is TRBV3-1 (or the pseudogene TRBV3-2), the J gene TRBJ1-3, with 9 bases lining up with TRBD1. The CDR3 spans 19 residues. Germline CDR1 LGHDT, CDR2 YNNKEL (reference sequence). V dropped 8 bases and J dropped 2; count of bases not matched to a gene: 19.

V is TRBV2 and J is TRBJ1-5, with 7 bases lining up with TRBD1. V lost 6 bases, J lost 1 base, and 6 bases stayed unmatched. The CDR3 is 15 residues long. Germline values: CDR1 SNHLY, CDR2 FYNNEI. The CDR3 DNA reads TGTGCCAGCAGCGACGACAGGGCCAGCAATCAGCCCCAGCATTTT. Translating it yields CASSDDRASNQPQHF.

This clone ranks as medium-sized. This rearrangement joins TRBV28 to TRBJ1-3, with D possibly matching TRBD1 (6 bases). This CDR3 comprises 14 residues. Trimming took 6 bases from V and 3 from J, leaving 12 bases between them. Per the germline V gene, CDR1 is MDHEN and CDR2 is SYDVKM. CDR3 nucleotides: TGTGCCAGCAGCCCCCAGGGGTATGGAAACACCATATATTTT. Amino acid sequence: CASSPQGYGNTIYF.

The rearrangement links TRBV9 to TRBJ1-4; unclear D gene. The CDR3 loop spans 13 amino acids. Between the trimmed V and J ends, which lost 6 bases and 8 bases, there was a span of 14 bases. Germline values: CDR1 SGDLS, CDR2 YYNGEE. The chain's CDR3 is CASTKRPWEKLFF. As DNA, the CDR3 is TGTGCCAGCACCAAAAGGCCCTGGGAAAAACTGTTTTTT. The variable domain in full, with the rest retrieved from reference TRBV9 and TRBJ1-4, is DSGVTQTPKHLITATGQRVTLRCSPRSGDLSVYWYQQSLDQGLQFLIQYYNGEERAKGNILERFSAQQFPDLHSELNLSSLELGDSALYFCASTKRPWEKLFFGSGTQLSVL.

The J gene is TRBJ1-3, the V gene TRBV7-2; TRBD1 might be the D (5 bases). Germline V gene data show CDR1 as SGHTA and CDR2 as FQGNSA. V dropped 0 bases and J dropped 4 bases, with 7 bases sitting between them. The CDR3 is 14 amino acids. CDR3 DNA sequence: TGTGCCAGCAGCTTAGCAGGGGACGGAAACACCATATATTTT. This gives the protein CASSLAGDGNTIYF.

V and J are TRBV3-1 (or the pseudogene TRBV3-2) and TRBJ1-1, with D hard to call. The CDR3 is 13 residues long. CDR1 LGHDT and CDR2 YNNKEL come from the germline V gene (reference sequence). V lost 1 base, J lost 0 bases, and 3 bases lay in between. In DNA form, the CDR3 reads TGTGCCAGCAGCCAAGCTGTGAACACTGAAGCTTTCTTT. Protein: CASSQAVNTEAFF.